The sequence of this TCR beta chain was determined in a study of cytomegalovirus exposure and HLA in healthy donors. About the study: The approximately 100 million unique TCR beta sequences, from roughly 170 million T cells, were found by an earlier analysis. There were some 380 genotyped donors. Of these, about 86% fell in the genetic ancestry cluster associated with self-reported Caucasian donors.

PCR was performed using 60 Vbeta and 13 Jbeta primers. Sequenced by immunoSEQ multiplex PCR; TCRdb stores in-frame clones only, minus some. Here the sample spans 85,000 to 90,000 clones, around 80% being singletons. As concerns this clone: The antigen is not known.

This CDR3 is built from 12 residues. CDR1 and CDR2 from the germline V gene are SGHDT and YYEEEE. V dropped 1 base and J dropped 7; count of bases not matched to a gene: 1. Notes on the study in general: Cytomegalovirus-associated status was assigned to about 180 TCR beta chains. The authors judged a highly shared variant cluster likely a sequencing artifact.

This sequence originates from a man aged 25-45 years in good health and CMV-seronegative. Input material: PBMCs. This chain connects TRBV5-6 to TRBJ2-5; 7 nucleotides agree with TRBD2. The DNA for the CDR3 is TGTGCCAGCAGCTTGTGGGGGGGGACCCAGTACTTC. Its translation: CASSLWGGTQYF.